Following are 27 T cell receptor beta chains from one sample sequenced in a study of T cell responses to AZD1222 COVID-19 vaccine. The data were produced by immunoSEQ multiplex PCR, yet TCRdb's version contains in-frame clones alone and is incomplete. Of 100,000 to 150,000 clones in the sample, roughly nine tenths were seen once. The specimen was peripheral blood, collected on day 0 of AZD1222 vaccination. All receptors derive from an adult in good health.

The rearrangement joins TRBV29-1 to TRBJ2-5; no firm D call. V lost 4 bases to trimming and J lost 5 bases, with 11 bases between them. In germline, CDR1 is SQVTM, CDR2 ANQGSEA. The CDR3 has 12 amino acids. CDR3 DNA sequence: TGCAGCGTTGGGCTGCCAACGGAGACCCAGTACTTC. As protein: CSVGLPTETQYF.

This chain links TRBV6-4 with TRBJ2-5; 13 bases line up with TRBD2. Trimming at V came to 5 bases and at J to 5 bases, leaving 5 bases not matched to a gene. The germline CDR1 and CDR2 sequences are MRHNA and SNTAGT. The CDR3 has 15 residues. In DNA, the CDR3 is TGTGCCAGCAGTAGGACTAGCGGGGGCTCGGAGACCCAGTACTTC. It specifies CASSRTSGGSETQYF.

The chain uses TRBV30 and TRBJ2-7, with 8 bases fitting TRBD1. This CDR3 has 13 residues. After removal of 3 bases from V and 6 bases from J, the junction contained 7 bases not matched to a gene. The germline V gene has CDR1 GTSNPN and CDR2 SVGIG (reference sequence). CDR3 protein: CAWSRGQGGEQYF. The CDR3 DNA follows: TGTGCCTGGAGCCGTGGACAGGGAGGCGAGCAGTACTTC.

This clone has a handful of counts. This rearrangement joins TRBV7-9 to TRBJ2-7; tentative D call: TRBD1 (6 bases). The CDR3 runs 12 residues. Germline V gene lookup returns CDR1 SEHNR and CDR2 FQNEAQ (reference sequence). V lost 5 bases and J lost 3, with 8 bases in between. The CDR3 reads CASSTQGYEQYF. The CDR3 coding sequence is TGTGCCAGCAGCACACAGGGCTACGAGCAGTACTTC.

The J gene is TRBJ1-4, the V gene TRBV9, with 8 bases identical to TRBD1. Germline V gives CDR1 SGDLS, CDR2 YYNGEE. The CDR3 length is 15 residues. Trimming at V came to 4 bases and at J to 6 bases, leaving 8 bases not matched to a gene. Here the CDR3 reads CASSPQTGADEKLFF. CDR3 nucleotides: TGTGCCAGCAGCCCCCAGACAGGGGCGGATGAAAAACTGTTTTTT.

The genes are TRBV7-8 and TRBJ1-3, with D perhaps TRBD1 (6 bases). The CDR3 spans 14 residues. The ends were cut back, 5 bases at V and 4 bases at J, with 12 bases in the middle. The germline V gene has CDR1 SGHVS and CDR2 FQNEAQ. The CDR3 DNA reads as TGTGCCAGCAGCCCAACAGGGTCCGGAAACACCATATATTTT. Translating gives CASSPTGSGNTIYF.

This clone was counted between two and nine times. The genes are TRBV7-8 and TRBJ1-3; 7 bases line up with TRBD1. Germline CDR1 SGHVS, CDR2 FQNEAQ. CDR3 length: 15 amino acids. V shed 1 base, J shed 5 bases, and the junction held 5 bases outside the gene matches. This CDR3 is CASSLEQGLRNTIYF. The DNA of the CDR3 is TGTGCCAGCAGCTTAGAACAGGGGCTAAGAAACACCATATATTTT.

The chain carries TRBV24-1 and TRBJ2-5; a weak D match, TRBD2 (5 bases). V was pared by 0 bases and J by 4 bases, with 5 bases between. The CDR3 length is 13 residues. In germline, CDR1 is KGHDR, CDR2 SFDVKD. The CDR3 DNA follows: TGTGCCACCAGTGATTTGGCGGGAGAGACCCAGTACTTC. Translation: CATSDLAGETQYF.

The gene calls are TRBV18 and TRBJ1-2; TRBD1 is a possible D gene (6 bases). CDR3 length: 19 amino acids. Looked up from germline, CDR1 is KGHSH and CDR2 is LQKENI. Trimming removed 3 bases at V and 3 bases at J, with 26 bases between. The CDR3 DNA is TGTGCCAGCTCACCGCTGGCCGGGACAAGTCTTTCTGGGGACTATGGCTACACCTTC. Translating gives CASSPLAGTSLSGDYGYTF.

CDR3 bases: TGTGCCAGCAGGGCGGACAGGGGTATGACTGAAGCTTTCTTT. Translation gives CASRADRGMTEAFF. The chain recombines TRBV27 with TRBJ1-1, with TRBD1 matching 9 bases. The junction had 7 bases not matched to a gene; V was cut back by 6 bases and J by 5 bases. This CDR3 region has 14 residues. CDR1 and CDR2 from the germline V gene are MNHEY and SMNVEV (reference sequence).

The chain recombines TRBV6-2 or TRBV6-3 with TRBJ1-5; D gene ambiguous. This CDR3 contains 15 residues. The V end was cut by 5 bases, the J end by 6 bases, with 17 bases between. Germline V lookup: CDR1 MNHEY, CDR2 SVGEGT. The CDR3 DNA sequence: TGTGCCAGCAGTCCCCTTTCTGCCCTCGGTCAGCCCCAGCATTTT. Translated: CASSPLSALGQPQHF.

This chain uses TRBV28 with TRBJ1-5; the D gene is possibly TRBD1 (5 bases). The CDR3 has 14 residues. Between the trimmed V and J ends, which lost 4 bases and 6 bases, there was a span of 13 bases. Germline V gene data show CDR1 as MDHEN and CDR2 as SYDVKM. DNA for the CDR3: TGTGCCAGCAGTTACAGGCCCTTTCGTCAGCCCCAGCATTTT. Translated: CASSYRPFRQPQHF. Together with reference TRBV28 and TRBJ1-5, the CDR3 gives the full variable domain: DVKVTQSSRYLVKRTGEKVFLECVQDMDHENMFWYRQDPGLGLRLIYFSYDVKMKEKGDIPEGYSVSREKKERFSLILESASTNQTSMYLCASSYRPFRQPQHFGDGTRLSIL.

The genes are TRBV7-3 and TRBJ2-2; 11 positions agree with TRBD2. V trimming: 1 base; J trimming: 2 bases; junction bases outside the gene matches: 6. The germline gives CDR1 SGHTA, CDR2 FQGTGA. This CDR3 is built from 18 residues. CDR3 in DNA: TGTGCCAGCAGCTTAAGGTCTAGCGGGGGGCAAAACACCGGGGAGCTGTTTTTT. This codes for CASSLRSSGGQNTGELFF.

V and J are TRBV2 and TRBJ2-7; D remains unclear. V was clipped by 0 bases and J by 2 bases, with 8 bases between them. Looked up from germline, CDR1 is SNHLY and CDR2 is FYNNEI. The CDR3 sequence is 14 residues long. CDR3 protein: CASSEAEIPYEQYF. As DNA, the CDR3 is TGTGCCAGCAGTGAAGCGGAGATACCCTACGAGCAGTACTTC.

In this sample, this clone turned up once. The CDR3, as DNA: TGCGCCAGCAGCCCCGGTGACGGGTCCGCGGAACTGTTTTTT. Its protein is CASSPGDGSAELFF. The V call is TRBV5-1, the J call TRBJ1-4; no reliable D call. The CDR3 is 14 residues long. Germline V CDR1 and CDR2: SGHRS, YFSETQ. The germline V and J ends were trimmed by 4 bases and 12 bases, with 19 bases remaining between them.

The V call is TRBV5-6, the J call TRBJ2-7; D call uncertain. CDR1 is SGHDT, CDR2 YYEEEE, per germline. This CDR3 comprises 16 residues. Trimming cost V 1 base and J 4 bases, with 18 bases left between them. CDR3 sequence: CASSLFRSEGAYEQYF. CDR3 sequence (DNA): TGTGCCAGCAGCTTGTTTAGGTCAGAAGGTGCGTACGAGCAGTACTTC.

This clone was seen a single time. The chain recombines TRBV7-9 with TRBJ2-1, with D tentatively TRBD1 (6 bases). V shed 10 bases and J shed 0 bases, with 16 bases lying between them. From germline, CDR1 is SEHNR and CDR2 FQNEAQ (reference sequence). There are 15 residues in the CDR3. The CDR3 loop reads CATPSGGTSYNEQFF. In DNA form, the CDR3 reads TGTGCCACCCCTTCTGGGGGCACCTCCTACAATGAGCAGTTCTTC.

V gene TRBV7-9 combines with J gene TRBJ2-7; 16 bases agree with TRBD2. The V gene's germline CDR1 is SEHNR and CDR2 FQNEAQ (reference sequence). CDR3 length equals 15 residues. V was clipped by 5 bases and J by 7 bases; unmatched bases: 5. CDR3 in DNA: TGTGCCAGCAGCCCCGGGACTAGCGGGGGGGGTGAGCAGTACTTC. This gives the protein CASSPGTSGGGEQYF.

The chain recombines TRBV3-1 (or the pseudogene TRBV3-2) with TRBJ1-1; maybe TRBD1 (5 bases). The germline gives CDR1 LGHDT, CDR2 YNNKEL (reference sequence). CDR3 length: 13 residues. The germline V and J ends were trimmed by 0 bases and 9 bases, with 11 bases remaining between them. Here the CDR3 DNA reads TGTGCCAGCAGCCAAGAACAGGCCGCCAAAGCTTTCTTT. It translates to CASSQEQAAKAFF.

This chain uses TRBV28 with TRBJ1-2; 10 nucleotides align to TRBD1. There are 14 residues in the CDR3. Germline trimming cut 4 bases from V and 8 bases from J; bases unmatched to any gene: 7. The germline V gene encodes CDR1 MDHEN and CDR2 SYDVKM. The CDR3, as DNA: TGTGCCAGCAGTTCGACAGGGGGCCATAGGGGCTACACCTTC. Amino acids: CASSSTGGHRGYTF.

In nucleotides, the CDR3 is TGTGCCACCAGTGGAAACGACAGGGGCGCGCCTGAAGCTTTCTTT. Translating gives CATSGNDRGAPEAFF. V and J are TRBV24-1 and TRBJ1-1; 8 bases are shared with TRBD1. The CDR3 runs to 15 residues. Germline V lookup: CDR1 KGHDR, CDR2 SFDVKD. Trimming removed 5 bases from V and 6 bases from J; junction bases left unmatched: 10.

The CDR3 protein is CASGRQGQPQHF. In DNA, the CDR3 is TGTGCTAGTGGGAGACAGGGGCAGCCCCAGCATTTT. The chain is built from TRBV12-5 and TRBJ1-5; 8 nucleotides agree with TRBD1. In germline, CDR1 is LGHNT, CDR2 FRNRAP. V lost 6 bases, J lost 7 bases, and 2 bases stayed unmatched. The CDR3 runs to 12 residues.

V is TRBV19 and J is TRBJ1-5; tentative D call: TRBD1 (6 bases). The CDR3 spans 13 residues. Germline V gene lookup returns CDR1 LNHDA and CDR2 SQIVND (reference sequence). Trimming took off 4 bases at V and 7 bases at J, with 11 bases between the two ends. The CDR3 DNA is TGTGCCAGTAGTAGGGGGGCACGACAGCCCCAGCATTTT. Translation gives CASSRGARQPQHF.

The chain combines TRBV6-5 with TRBJ1-2; no firm D call. Trimming pared 0 bases from V and 6 bases from J, leaving 11 bases between. CDR1 MNHEY and CDR2 SVGAGI come from the germline V gene. This CDR3 is 14 amino acids long. The CDR3 DNA reads TGTGCCAGCAGTTACTCGAGGGAATCACATGGCTACACCTTC. This codes for CASSYSRESHGYTF.

V usage is TRBV20-1 and J usage is TRBJ1-6; D ambiguous. V was shortened by 3 bases and J by 7 bases, with 13 bases between the two germline ends. Germline CDR1 is DFQATT and CDR2 is SNEGSKA (reference sequence). This CDR3 has 14 amino acids. CDR3 in DNA: TGCAGTGCTAGTAGCCCGGCCGGAAATTCACCCCTCCACTTT. Translated: CSASSPAGNSPLHF.

J is TRBJ2-5 and V is TRBV6-5; D is unresolved. The CDR3 is 12 residues long. V was pared by 6 bases and J by 2 bases, with 7 bases between. Germline V gene sequence: CDR1 MNHEY, CDR2 SVGAGI. In DNA, the CDR3 is TGTGCCAGCAGCGCCGGTCAAGAGACCCAGTACTTC. Encoded protein: CASSAGQETQYF.

This clone was seen once. This chain uses TRBV27 with TRBJ1-1, with a possible D match to TRBD1 (5 bases). This CDR3 region has 16 residues. Germline V gives CDR1 MNHEY, CDR2 SMNVEV (reference sequence). Trimming removed 4 bases at V and 6 bases at J, with 21 bases between. The CDR3, as DNA: TGTGCCAGCAGTTCGTACACAGGAGTTAGCCCCTCTGAAGCTTTCTTT. Translation: CASSSYTGVSPSEAFF.